The 8 T cell receptor beta chains reported below all come from one sample, sequenced in a study of identical twins. TCRdb analysed the 5' RACE reads with MiXCR anew, one entry per CDR3 protein. This table holds 420,000 or so distinct CDR3 sequences, about a fifth found once. Specimen: naive T cells sorted from blood. Every receptor here comes from a man aged 45-65 years in good health.

This clonotype was counted between two and nine times. V usage is TRBV20-1 and J usage is TRBJ2-5, with 8 bases lining up with TRBD2. J gave up 3 bases and V 7 bases, and 10 bases lay outside the gene matches. The CDR3 spans 14 residues. The germline V gene encodes CDR1 DFQATT and CDR2 SNEGSKA (reference sequence). CDR3 region: CSVIPGLVEETQYF. Written as DNA, the CDR3 is TGCAGTGTCATCCCGGGACTAGTAGAAGAGACCCAGTACTTC.

In nucleotides, the CDR3 is TGTGCCAGCTCACTGCTTGATTACGAGCAGTACTTC. It codes for CASSLLDYEQYF. The chain couples TRBV18 to TRBJ2-7, with D unresolved. The CDR3 runs to 12 residues. Trimming took 4 bases from V and 4 from J, leaving 8 bases between them. Germline V lookup: CDR1 KGHSH, CDR2 LQKENI.

Ten or more counts support this clonotype. V usage is TRBV12-3 or TRBV12-4 and J usage is TRBJ1-6, with D unclear. CDR3 length: 13 residues. Trimming cost V 5 bases and J 6 bases, with 8 bases left between them. The CDR3 loop is CASSISPNSPLHF. The CDR3 nucleotides read TGTGCCAGCAGTATATCGCCTAATTCACCCCTCCACTTT.

The chain combines TRBV7-2 with TRBJ1-6; D might be TRBD1 (6 bases). V was cut by 5 bases and J by 8 bases, with 16 bases left in between. CDR1 SGHTA and CDR2 FQGNSA come from the germline V gene. The CDR3 length is 15 residues. The CDR3 nucleotides are TGTGCCAGCAGCCTGTCAAGGACAGATTATTCACCCCTCCACTTT. Translated, it gives CASSLSRTDYSPLHF.

This clonotype has ten or more counts. J is TRBJ1-6 and V is TRBV25-1, with a possible D match to TRBD1 (6 bases). Trimming removed 3 bases from V and 9 bases from J, with 9 bases in between. The V gene's germline CDR1 is MGHDK and CDR2 SYGVNS. The CDR3 runs 13 residues. The CDR3 region is CASSDGGGSPLHF. The CDR3 DNA reads TGTGCCAGCAGTGACGGGGGCGGTTCACCCCTCCACTTT.

The table lists this clonotype with a few counts. V and J are TRBV20-1 and TRBJ1-1; 9 nucleotides agree with TRBD1. From germline, CDR1 is DFQATT and CDR2 SNEGSKA (reference sequence). This CDR3 comprises 13 residues. V gave up 3 bases and J gave up 4 bases; unmatched junction bases: 3. CDR3 sequence reads: CSARGQGGTEAFF. In DNA, the CDR3 is TGCAGTGCTAGGGGACAGGGCGGCACTGAAGCTTTCTTT.

J is TRBJ2-3 and V is TRBV24-1; 7 nucleotides match TRBD1. V was pared by 10 bases and J by 4 bases, with 7 bases of the junction left unmatched. The CDR3 is 13 residues long. Germline-derived CDR1 and CDR2 are KGHDR and SFDVKD. CDR3: CATGDSASDTQYF. Here the CDR3 DNA reads TGTGCCACAGGGGACAGCGCCTCAGATACGCAGTATTTT.

This clonotype came up a few times. V usage is TRBV20-1 and J usage is TRBJ2-1; the match to TRBD2 covers 7 bases. The germline V gene encodes CDR1 DFQATT and CDR2 SNEGSKA (reference sequence). The CDR3 has 15 residues. The ends lost 3 bases at V and 5 bases at J; junction bases unmatched: 10. CDR3 in amino acids: CSASEASGRDNEQFF. The CDR3, as DNA: TGCAGTGCTAGCGAGGCTAGCGGCAGAGACAATGAGCAGTTCTTC.